Included here is one TCR beta chain sequence, with context. Its binding antigen is unknown. Qualities for individual bases were not recorded, and no much larger clone is one base off. V is shortened by 4 bases, J by 4 bases, and the region joining them spans 17 bases. The CDR3 spans 15 residues, from the cysteine through the phenylalanine. This entry keeps only the CDR3 DNA: 45 bases, framed from base 1. The germline V gene gives CDR1 as MDHEN and CDR2 as SYDVKM. This specimen belongs to a study of Tregs in tolerant kidney transplant recipients (dated by TCRdb to between 2019 and 2020). In terms of the full investigation: The transplants used related donors with nonmyeloablative bone marrow transplantation, and mixed chimerism in the human trials was transient. The study applied TCRbeta sequencing to find donor-specific regulatory T cells before combined kidney and bone marrow transplantation and then followed those same cells after transplant. The research as a whole found: For some patients, the PCR primers changed as time went on, which meant samples from those patients could not be compared with one another at the nucleotide level. Biological reproducibility was not examined directly, but technical replication error appeared to be minimal. Expanding Tregs with activated donor B cells appeared to identify the most biologically relevant and donor-specific TCRbeta repertoire. The study was constrained by small patient numbers, and validation of the findings is required in larger populations and under other immunosuppression protocols. Donor-specific Treg expansion exceeded global Treg expansion in tolerant patients, suggesting antigen-driven rather than nonspecific expansion.

Genomic DNA was extracted from sorted cells with the QIAGEN DNeasy Blood and Tissue Kit for TCRbeta CDR3 sequencing. Through immunoSEQ, high-throughput TCRbeta CDR3 sequencing was done commercially, including PCR amplification with internal controls and bias correction. Under the source paper's analysis protocol: Unique productive TCRbeta sequences were defined by CDR3 nucleotide sequence when primers matched and otherwise by CDR3 amino acid sequence together with Vbeta and Jbeta genes. As a correction for sorting error, sequences shared between sorted populations at a frequency ratio of 2:1 or less were discarded, and the remaining shared sequences were assigned to the higher population. A sequence was defined as donor-reactive if the sequence was expanded at least 5-fold in CFSE-low cells compared with unstimulated cells and had a frequency of at least 0.01% in CFSE-low cells. Repertoire divergence was quantified by Jensen-Shannon divergence calculated from the top 100 TCRbeta sequences ranked by frequency. For samples with multiple sequencing runs, sorting error was corrected separately for each run before the runs were pooled. TCRdb holds this immuneACCESS table with in-frame rearrangements only. Some clones are missing; in checked studies, unresolved V genes explain under half, and the rest has no known cause. Clone size and the V and J calls come from that table; the DNA yielded D and trimming. The sample table lists around 70,000 clones, more than 90% of them with a count of one. The top ten hold 9.5% to 12% of the sample.

This specimen's time point label, interpreted: blood sample drawn before combined kidney and bone marrow transplant. Unstimulated Tregs (CD4+CD25+CD127-), CD4+ non-Tregs (CD4+CD25-), CD4 and CD8 cells were FACS-sorted from thawed PBMCs. 4 combined kidney and bone marrow transplant recipients from the ITN036ST trial were included as patients, and samples were available only from these trial subjects. Healthy control blood was processed by Ficoll density gradient to PBMCs and cryopreserved; patient PBMCs were collected before and after transplant. This sequence uses TRBV28 and TRBJ2-7; TRBD2 might be the D gene, on 7 matching bases. The source of this sequence is a human donor who received a combined kidney and bone marrow transplant. The material was CD8+ T cells from blood, obtained before the transplant. CDR3 loop: CASSYSVGGGYEQYF. The sequenced DNA is TGTGCCAGCAGTTACTCGGTGGGAGGGGGATACGAGCAGTACTTC.